This TCR beta chain appears in the sequencing data of a study of blood T cell repertoires in COVID-19. Study details: T cells, B-cell-depleted T cells, or PBMCs provided the cDNA or gDNA that served as material.

Per the authors' pipeline: Counts of nucleated cells, estimated from reference gene primer amplification, were obtained. Assay: immunoSEQ multiplex PCR; the TCRdb copy retains only in-frame clones and omits some. That table is the source of V, J and clone size, and D and trimming were worked out from the DNA. The sample consists of more than 75,000 clones, about 86% of them appearing once. V lost 5 bases to trimming and J lost 1 base; unmatched junction nucleotides: 4. Per germline, CDR1 GTSNPN and CDR2 SVGIG (reference sequence). The CDR3 consists of 14 residues. The chain joins TRBV30 to TRBJ2-3, with 9 bases lining up with TRBD1. The source of this sequence is a woman in her 70s with acute or convalescent COVID-19. The specimen sequenced was peripheral blood. The CDR3 DNA reads TGTGCCTGGGAGGACAGGGGAGGCACAGATACGCAGTATTTT. The encoded protein is CAWEDRGGTDTQYF.